The sequence of this T cell receptor (beta chain) was determined in a study of Graves' ophthalmopathy and Graves' hyperthyroidism. V was pared by 5 bases and J by 0 bases, with 20 bases between. CDR1 and CDR2 (germline): SEHNR, FQNEAQ (reference sequence). This CDR3 region has 18 residues. Sampling about 9.7 ml of fresh peripheral blood provided the PBMCs. The TCR beta CDR3 regions underwent amplification from RNA transcripts. After a first-round RT-PCR with HTBI primers, a second-round multiplex PCR was run. TCRdb reprocessed the multiplex PCR reads with MiXCR, giving one entry per CDR3 protein. Found here are about 640,000 distinct CDR3 sequences, just over 40% of them singletons; the top ten hold under 3.5%.

The rearrangement links TRBV7-9 to TRBJ1-3; D perhaps matches TRBD1 (5 bases). Material for sequencing was peripheral blood. The receptor was isolated from an adult man with Graves' ophthalmopathy. CDR3 DNA sequence: TGTGCCAGCAGCACTACCTCGGCAGGGCGATTCTCTGGAAACACCATATATTTT. Translated, it gives CASSTTSAGRFSGNTIYF.